A single sample is the source of the 32 T cell receptor beta chains below, sequenced in a study of T cells expressing NK-cell markers. TCRdb reprocessed the 5' RACE reads, with one entry per CDR3 protein and no DNA. The sample table includes 440,000 or so distinct CDR3 sequences. The sequenced sample consisted of blood T cells: a sorted CD56 or NKG2C T cell subset, CD4+ or CD8+ T cells, or bulk PBMC T cells (not recorded which). The receptor set was obtained from a woman aged 18-70 years in good health.

This sequence joins TRBV3-1 and TRBJ2-2; the D call of TRBD2 rests on TCRdb alone, since no DNA is present to check it. This CDR3 region has 16 residues. Germline assignment: CDR1 LGHDT and CDR2 YNNKEL (reference sequence). The CDR3 here is CASSQPLAGGSGELFF.

This chain connects TRBV7-2 to TRBJ2-3; TCRdb calls TRBD2, which cannot be checked without DNA. Looked up from germline, CDR1 is SGHTA and CDR2 is FQGNSA. The CDR3 is 16 residues long. CDR3 sequence reads: CASSLGSGINTDTQYF.

The chain employs TRBV12-3 or TRBV12-4 and TRBJ1-1. The CDR3 totals 11 residues. CDR3 sequence reads: CASTGNTEAFF.

The J gene is TRBJ2-2, the V gene TRBV2; no DNA is available, so the TRBD1 call from TCRdb remains unchecked. This CDR3 comprises 14 residues. Germline CDR1 reads SNHLY; CDR2 reads FYNNEI. The CDR3 sequence: CASSEVGGPGELFF.

The chain uses TRBV14 and TRBJ1-1; TCRdb outputs TRBD1, but without DNA this stays unchecked. The CDR3 runs to 12 residues. Germline loops: CDR1 SGHDN, CDR2 FVKESK. The CDR3 region is CASSYTGDEAFF. Together with reference TRBV14 and TRBJ1-1, the CDR3 gives the full variable domain: EAGVTQFPSHSVIEKGQTVTLRCDPISGHDNLYWYRRVMGKEIKFLLHFVKESKQDESGMPNNRFLAERTGGTYSTLKVQPAELEDSGVYFCASSYTGDEAFFGQGTRLTVV.

The V call is TRBV29-1, the J call TRBJ2-5; TCRdb indicates TRBD1, and absent DNA this call remains unverified. The CDR3 totals 14 residues. The germline V gene has CDR1 SQVTM and CDR2 ANQGSEA. The CDR3 protein is CSVGSGTLLETQYF. The whole variable domain, remainder taken from reference TRBV29-1 and TRBJ2-5, is SAVISQKPSRDICQRGTSLTIQCQVDSQVTMMFWYRQQPGQSLTLIATANQGSEATYESGFVIDKFPISRPNLTFSTLTVSNMSPEDSSIYLCSVGSGTLLETQYFGPGTRLLVL.

The CDR3 sequence is CASSQDSGGIYGYTF. The chain couples TRBV4-3 to TRBJ1-2; TCRdb's D call, TRBD1, is unchecked because there is no DNA. CDR1 is LGHNA and CDR2 is YSLEER in the germline V gene. The CDR3 consists of 15 residues.

The V call is TRBV5-5, the J call TRBJ2-3; TCRdb lists TRBD2, though no DNA is available to test this call. The CDR3 loop spans 16 amino acids. Germline V CDR1 and CDR2: SGHKS, YYEKEE (reference sequence). CDR3 sequence reads: CASSVRSGGSTDTQYF. The full variable domain, with the rest looked up from reference TRBV5-5 and TRBJ2-3, is DAGVTQSPTHLIKTRGQQVTLRCSPISGHKSVSWYQQVLGQGPQFIFQYYEKEERGRGNFPDRFSARQFPNYSSELNVNALLLGDSALYLCASSVRSGGSTDTQYFGPGTRLTVL.

This chain connects TRBV11-2 to TRBJ2-3; TCRdb gives TRBD1 as the D gene, but with no DNA this cannot be confirmed. The germline CDR1 and CDR2 sequences are SGHAT and FQNNGV. This CDR3 comprises 14 residues. CDR3 loop: CASSPLRVTDTQYF.

This chain connects TRBV2 to TRBJ2-7. Germline CDR1 reads SNHLY; CDR2 reads FYNNEI. This CDR3 region has 14 residues. The CDR3 region is CASTLVGSTYEQYF.

The chain couples TRBV3-1 to TRBJ1-2; the TCRdb D gene call, TRBD1, has no DNA to confirm it. Germline V gene lookup returns CDR1 LGHDT and CDR2 YNNKEL (reference sequence). The CDR3 sequence is 14 residues long. The CDR3 spells CASSPGQGKNGYTF.

V and J are TRBV20-1 and TRBJ2-1; TCRdb reports TRBD1, a call that lacks DNA to check it against. CDR1 and CDR2 from the germline V gene are DFQATT and SNEGSKA (reference sequence). The CDR3 runs 16 residues. CDR3 region: CSASSRESDSYNEQFF.

The V gene is TRBV12-3 or TRBV12-4, the J gene TRBJ2-3; TCRdb calls TRBD2, which cannot be checked without DNA. This CDR3 region has 15 residues. CDR3 loop: CASSTRLAGTDTQYF.

The V gene is TRBV11-2, the J gene TRBJ2-7; TCRdb lists TRBD1, though no DNA is available to test this call. CDR3 length: 18 amino acids. The germline V gene encodes CDR1 SGHAT and CDR2 FQNNGV. The CDR3 loop reads CASSLRDTYQRPSYEQYF.

The rearrangement joins TRBV3-1 to TRBJ2-3; TCRdb's assignment of TRBD2 cannot be checked, as there is no DNA. The CDR3 runs to 15 residues. The germline gives CDR1 LGHDT, CDR2 YNNKEL (reference sequence). The CDR3: CASSLRDLNADTQYF.

This chain links TRBV7-9 with TRBJ2-4; the TCRdb call, TRBD1, lacks DNA for checking. Germline V gene sequence: CDR1 SEHNR, CDR2 FQNEAQ (reference sequence). The CDR3 is made up of 14 amino acids. The CDR3 protein is CASRGVGAKNIQYF.

The chain links TRBV7-2 to TRBJ2-1; TCRdb lists TRBD1, though no DNA is available to test this call. The CDR3 has 13 amino acids. Germline V lookup: CDR1 SGHTA, CDR2 FQGNSA. The CDR3 region is CASSWGPHNEQFF. The full variable domain, in which reference TRBV7-2 and TRBJ2-1 provide the parts outside the CDR3, is GAGVSQSPSNKVTEKGKDVELRCDPISGHTALYWYRQSLGQGLEFLIYFQGNSAPDKSGLPSDRFSAERTGGSVSTLTIQRTQQEDSAVYLCASSWGPHNEQFFGPGTRLTVL.

The chain couples TRBV7-9 to TRBJ2-7; without DNA, the TCRdb call of TRBD1 cannot be checked. The CDR3 consists of 15 residues. CDR1 is SEHNR and CDR2 is FQNEAQ in the germline V gene (reference sequence). CDR3 amino acids: CASSLVGGNGVEQYF.

The gene calls are TRBV10-2 and TRBJ2-1; lacking DNA, the TRBD2 call made by TCRdb goes unchecked. Germline V gene data show CDR1 as WSHSY and CDR2 as SAAADI. The CDR3 length is 16 residues. The CDR3 protein is CASIMTSGSSYNEQFF.

The chain carries TRBV2 and TRBJ2-7; as DNA is missing, the TRBD2 call by TCRdb cannot be tested. Germline V gene sequence: CDR1 SNHLY, CDR2 FYNNEI. This CDR3 contains 13 residues. The CDR3 sequence is CASKRDYSYEQYF. Drawing the rest from reference TRBV2 and TRBJ2-7, the complete variable domain is EPEVTQTPSHQVTQMGQEVILRCVPISNHLYFYWYRQILGQKVEFLVSFYNNEISEKSEIFDDQFSVERPDGSNFTLKIRSTKLEDSAMYFCASKRDYSYEQYFGPGTRLTVT.

The rearrangement joins TRBV5-1 to TRBJ2-1; TCRdb reports TRBD1, a call that lacks DNA to check it against. This CDR3 is built from 14 residues. Germline V gene sequence: CDR1 SGHRS, CDR2 YFSETQ. CDR3 in amino acids: CASSNGGIDNEQFF.

The chain couples TRBV18 to TRBJ2-1; TCRdb's D gene call, TRBD2, goes unchecked for lack of DNA. There are 18 residues in the CDR3. The germline V gene has CDR1 KGHSH and CDR2 LQKENI. The CDR3 loop reads CASFFAGNLNVPHNEQFF. The whole variable domain, remainder taken from reference TRBV18 and TRBJ2-1, is NAGVMQNPRHLVRRRGQEARLRCSPMKGHSHVYWYRQLPEEGLKFMVYLQKENIIDESGMPKERFSAEFPKEGPSILRIQQVVRGDSAAYFCASFFAGNLNVPHNEQFFGPGTRLTVL.

The rearrangement joins TRBV11-2 to TRBJ1-4; TCRdb designates TRBD1, a call that cannot be tested without DNA. CDR1 and CDR2 from the germline V gene are SGHAT and FQNNGV. The CDR3 length is 14 residues. CDR3 region: CASSIPGFNEKLFF.

CDR3 residues: CTSRGGYEQYF. The chain combines TRBV28 with TRBJ2-7; TCRdb names TRBD1, which stays unverified in the absence of DNA. The CDR3 contains 11 residues. Per germline, CDR1 MDHEN and CDR2 SYDVKM.

The V gene is TRBV6-1, the J gene TRBJ1-5. The CDR3 has 15 residues. Germline CDR1 is MNHNS and CDR2 is SASEGT. The CDR3: CASSEGWLSNQPQHF.

The J gene is TRBJ2-3, the V gene TRBV5-1; the TCRdb call, TRBD2, lacks DNA for checking. This CDR3 has 15 amino acids. Germline CDR1 and CDR2: SGHRS and YFSETQ. CDR3 region: CASSAGLAATDTQYF.

The chain links TRBV9 to TRBJ1-3. The CDR3 totals 15 residues. Germline V gene data show CDR1 as SGDLS and CDR2 as YYNGEE. This chain's CDR3 is CASSRDSLSGNTIYF. The entire variable domain, with the rest obtained from reference TRBV9 and TRBJ1-3, is as follows: DSGVTQTPKHLITATGQRVTLRCSPRSGDLSVYWYQQSLDQGLQFLIQYYNGEERAKGNILERFSAQQFPDLHSELNLSSLELGDSALYFCASSRDSLSGNTIYFGEGSWLTVV.

The J gene is TRBJ1-1, the V gene TRBV6-2 or TRBV6-3; TCRdb's D call of TRBD1 is untestable without DNA. The germline gives CDR1 MNHEY, CDR2 SVGEGT. This CDR3 region has 16 residues. This CDR3 reads CASSYFAGRMNTEAFF.

The chain has TRBV5-1 and TRBJ2-1; without DNA, the TCRdb call of TRBD2 cannot be checked. The CDR3 runs to 16 residues. Germline V CDR1 and CDR2: SGHRS, YFSETQ. The CDR3 region is CASSLALAGGFNEQFF.

The chain uses TRBV5-6 and TRBJ1-1; absent DNA, TCRdb's TRBD1 call cannot be checked. CDR3 length equals 14 residues. Germline values: CDR1 SGHDT, CDR2 YYEEEE. The CDR3 sequence is CASSFDRVDTEAFF. Full variable domain (rest looked up from reference TRBV5-6 and TRBJ1-1): DAGVTQSPTHLIKTRGQQVTLRCSPKSGHDTVSWYQQALGQGPQFIFQYYEEEERQRGNFPDRFSGHQFPNYSSELNVNALLLGDSALYLCASSFDRVDTEAFFGQGTRLTVV.

The genes are TRBV12-3 or TRBV12-4 and TRBJ2-7; TCRdb outputs TRBD1, but without DNA this stays unchecked. The CDR3 has 14 residues. This CDR3 reads CASSFVGTTKEQYF.

The chain links TRBV20-1 to TRBJ2-7; the TCRdb call, TRBD2, lacks DNA for checking. The CDR3 loop spans 14 amino acids. Germline V gives CDR1 DFQATT, CDR2 SNEGSKA (reference sequence). The CDR3 sequence: CSALGLDTLGEQYF.